The rows below give T cell receptor beta chains drawn from one sample of a study of T cell repertoires in cytomegalovirus infection. One entry per CDR3 protein results from TCRdb running MiXCR on the reads. In the table there are 80,000 to 90,000 distinct CDR3 sequences, about half of which are singletons. Their target antigens are unknown. Specimen: CD8+ T cells from cultured PBMCs, collected from culture after CMV antigen stimulation. These receptors were taken from a human donor in good health (CMV status not recorded). Some clones in this sample may be carry-over from other donors' samples. The CDR3 runs from the conserved cysteine through the conserved F or W. Size tells how often a clone was seen (once, few, many) or the class of an expanded clone, and some rows leave it out.

clone_size v_call cdr3_aa
NA TRBV28 CASSPRSYEQYF
NA TRBV4-1 CASSQAGTGFPYEQYF
few TRBV6-1 CASIPPGGMNTGELFF
NA TRBV9 CASSVEGTGPYEQYF
NA TRBV7-2 CASSEWTRGSGELFF
NA TRBV7-3 CASSSFPDVPWGTQYF
few TRBV28 CASSFVSVAGARYDSSGANVLTF
NA TRBV11-3 CASSLPGLNEQFF
many TRBV7-2 CASSLAPREGRVPITDTQYF
NA TRBV5-6 CASSLGDYEQYF
NA TRBV27 CASSFTKGYGYTF
NA TRBV15 CATSRFRTEAFF
NA TRBV7-6 CASSGRESETQYF
NA TRBV7-2 CASSLGRMGNQPQHF
few TRBV7-2 CASSLGPNYGYTF
NA TRBV6-2/TRBV6-3 CASSYSGTGFNQPQHF
NA TRBV6-1 CASAQAYEQYF
NA TRBV27 CASSLHGTASYEQYF
NA TRBV27 CASRPLSTRTVKEGYEQYF
NA TRBV6-8 CASSPGTYINEKLFF
NA TRBV19 CASTSGQAHSNQPQHF
NA TRBV27 CASSFLTPGASYTF
NA TRBV28 CASSLSSRSDTQYF
NA TRBV24-1 CATSAKQGNEQFF
many TRBV28 CASSPLSHTSSYNEQFF
NA TRBV15 CATEDGTLGYGYTF
many TRBV6-4 CASSDSFGANVLTF
NA TRBV28 CASNGGRAWDEQYF
NA TRBV7-3 CASSPIDSNYGYTF
few TRBV6-1 CASSARLAENTGELFF
few TRBV7-9 CASSPRPDLAGVADTQYF
NA TRBV14 CASSRRDRGQAFF
NA TRBV19 CASRTGNYNEQFF
NA TRBV12-3/TRBV12-4 CASRQYRGSSGYTF
many TRBV7-8 CASSLNPGLAEVNEQFF
NA TRBV6-2/TRBV6-3 CASRQGGTEAFF